This entry is about one T cell receptor (beta chain). Its antigen is currently unknown. J lost 4 bases, V lost 6 bases, and 16 bases had no gene match. The germline CDR1 and CDR2 sequences are MDHEN and SYDVKM. This CDR3 is 18 amino acids long. The data were produced by immunoSEQ multiplex PCR, yet TCRdb's version contains in-frame clones alone and is incomplete. The sample shows tens of thousands of clones, over 70% of them seen only once. The sort gate was single viable CD3+CD4+CD8-CD45RO+ cells for memory CD4+ T cells. The data belong to a study of memory CD4+ T cells and cytomegalovirus serostatus. Study in general: Of the healthy Belgian adults, several were CMV seropositive and about 24 seronegative. Points from the study as a whole: CMV serostatus prediction reached median AUC approximately 0.96, or 0.89 with US-trained model.

The chain couples TRBV28 to TRBJ2-1; 9 bases are a match to TRBD2. This TCR was recovered from an adult in good health and CMV-seronegative. The sequencing input was memory CD4+ T cells from blood. CDR3 residues: CASRGAGSGSEFYNEQFF. CDR3 sequence (DNA): TGTGCCAGCAGAGGAGCCGGTAGCGGGAGTGAGTTTTACAATGAGCAGTTCTTC.